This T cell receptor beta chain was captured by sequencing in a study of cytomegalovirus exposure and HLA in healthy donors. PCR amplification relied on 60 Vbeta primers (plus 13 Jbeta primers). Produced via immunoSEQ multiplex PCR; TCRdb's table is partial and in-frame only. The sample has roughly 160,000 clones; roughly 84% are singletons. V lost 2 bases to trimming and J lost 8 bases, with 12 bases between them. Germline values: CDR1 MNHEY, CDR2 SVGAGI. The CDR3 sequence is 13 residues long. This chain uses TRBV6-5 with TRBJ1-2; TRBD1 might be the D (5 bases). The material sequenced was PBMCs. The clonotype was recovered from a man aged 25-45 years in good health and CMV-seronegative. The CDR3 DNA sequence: TGTGCCAGCAGTTACGACAGACTTCGGGGCTACACCTTC. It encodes CASSYDRLRGYTF.